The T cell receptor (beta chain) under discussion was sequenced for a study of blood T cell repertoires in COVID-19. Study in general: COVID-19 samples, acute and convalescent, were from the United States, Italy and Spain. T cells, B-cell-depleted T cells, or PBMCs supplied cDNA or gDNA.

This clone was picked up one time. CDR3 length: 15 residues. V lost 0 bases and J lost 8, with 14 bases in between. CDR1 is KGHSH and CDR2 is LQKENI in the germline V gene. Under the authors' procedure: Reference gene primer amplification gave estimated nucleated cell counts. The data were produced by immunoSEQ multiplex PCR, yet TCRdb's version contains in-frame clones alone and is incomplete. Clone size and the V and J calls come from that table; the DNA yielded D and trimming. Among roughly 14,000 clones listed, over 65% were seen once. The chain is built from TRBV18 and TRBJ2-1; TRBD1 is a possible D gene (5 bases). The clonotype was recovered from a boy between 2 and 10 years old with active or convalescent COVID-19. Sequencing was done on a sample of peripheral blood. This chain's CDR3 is CASSPPLKGVDEQFF. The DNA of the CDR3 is TGTGCCAGCTCACCACCGTTGAAAGGGGTCGATGAGCAGTTCTTC.